This T cell receptor (beta chain) was profiled in a study of T cells expressing NK-cell markers. Germline V gene sequence: CDR1 SGHRS, CDR2 YFSETQ. This CDR3 is built from 13 residues. TCRdb reprocessed the 5' RACE reads and stores each CDR3 protein as one record, lacking DNA. The sample totals 400,000 to 550,000 distinct CDR3 sequences. The rearrangement links TRBV5-1 to TRBJ2-5; TCRdb reports TRBD1, a call that lacks DNA to check it against. The sample consisted of blood T cells: a sorted CD56 or NKG2C T cell subset, CD4+ or CD8+ T cells, or bulk PBMC T cells (not recorded which). This receptor was taken from a woman aged 18 to 75 in good health. CDR3 region: CASSVRSGGSQYF.